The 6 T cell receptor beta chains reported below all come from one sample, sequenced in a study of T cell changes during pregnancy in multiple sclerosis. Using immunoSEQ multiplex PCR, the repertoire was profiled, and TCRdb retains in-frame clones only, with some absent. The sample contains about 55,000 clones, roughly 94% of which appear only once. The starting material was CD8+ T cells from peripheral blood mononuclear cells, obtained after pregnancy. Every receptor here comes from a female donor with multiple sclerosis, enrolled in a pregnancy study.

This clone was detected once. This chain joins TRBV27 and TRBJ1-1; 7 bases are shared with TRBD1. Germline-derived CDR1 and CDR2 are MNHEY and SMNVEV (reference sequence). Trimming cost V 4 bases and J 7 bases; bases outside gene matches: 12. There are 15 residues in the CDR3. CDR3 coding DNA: TGTGCCAGCAGTTCTCGACAGGGACGAGGACGTGAAGCTTTCTTT. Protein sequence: CASSSRQGRGREAFF.

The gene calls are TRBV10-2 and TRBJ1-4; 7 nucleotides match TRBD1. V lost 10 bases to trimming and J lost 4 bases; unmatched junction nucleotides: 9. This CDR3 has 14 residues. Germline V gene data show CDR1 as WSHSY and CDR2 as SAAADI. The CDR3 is CATLRPGGNEKLFF. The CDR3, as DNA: TGCGCCACCTTACGTCCAGGGGGTAATGAAAAACTGTTTTTT.

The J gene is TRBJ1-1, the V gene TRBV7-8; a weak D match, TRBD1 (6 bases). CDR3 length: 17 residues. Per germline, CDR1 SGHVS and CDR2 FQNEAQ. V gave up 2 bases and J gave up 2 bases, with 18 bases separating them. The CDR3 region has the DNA TGTGCCAGCAGCTTACTGGGGACACTTGTCGATAACACTGAAGCTTTCTTT. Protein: CASSLLGTLVDNTEAFF.

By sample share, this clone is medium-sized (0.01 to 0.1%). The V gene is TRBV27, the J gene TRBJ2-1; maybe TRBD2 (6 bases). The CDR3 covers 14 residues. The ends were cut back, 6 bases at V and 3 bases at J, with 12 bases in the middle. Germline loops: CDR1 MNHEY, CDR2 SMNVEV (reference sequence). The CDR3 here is CASRSTSSYNEQFF. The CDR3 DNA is TGTGCCAGCAGGAGTACTAGCAGCTACAATGAGCAGTTCTTC.

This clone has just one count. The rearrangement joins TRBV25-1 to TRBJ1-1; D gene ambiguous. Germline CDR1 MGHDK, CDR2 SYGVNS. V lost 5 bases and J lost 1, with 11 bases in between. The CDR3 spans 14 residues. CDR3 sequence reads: CASSLAGENTEAFF. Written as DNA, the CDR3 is TGTGCCAGCAGTCTAGCTGGGGAGAACACTGAAGCTTTCTTT.

The CDR3 sequence: CASEGTRGEQFF. The CDR3 bases are TGTGCCAGCGAAGGGACCAGGGGTGAGCAGTTCTTC. V usage is TRBV2 and J usage is TRBJ2-1, with D maybe TRBD1 (6 bases). V was shortened by 8 bases and J by 9 bases, with 14 bases between the two germline ends. The length of the CDR3 is 12 residues. Germline V gene lookup returns CDR1 SNHLY and CDR2 FYNNEI.